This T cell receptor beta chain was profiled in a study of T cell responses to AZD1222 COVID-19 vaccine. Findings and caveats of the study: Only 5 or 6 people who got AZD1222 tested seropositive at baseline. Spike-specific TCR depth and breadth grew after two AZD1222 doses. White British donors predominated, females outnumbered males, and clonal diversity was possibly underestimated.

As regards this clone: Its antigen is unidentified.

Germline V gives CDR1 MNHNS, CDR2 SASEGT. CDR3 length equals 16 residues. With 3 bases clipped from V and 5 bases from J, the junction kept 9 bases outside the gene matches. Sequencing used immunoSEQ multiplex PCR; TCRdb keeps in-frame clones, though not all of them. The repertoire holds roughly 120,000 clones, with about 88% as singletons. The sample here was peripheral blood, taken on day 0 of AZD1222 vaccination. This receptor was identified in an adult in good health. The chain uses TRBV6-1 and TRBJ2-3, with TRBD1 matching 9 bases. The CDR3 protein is CASSELGTGIVDTQYF. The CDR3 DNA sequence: TGTGCCAGCAGTGAGTTGGGGACAGGGATCGTAGATACGCAGTATTTT.